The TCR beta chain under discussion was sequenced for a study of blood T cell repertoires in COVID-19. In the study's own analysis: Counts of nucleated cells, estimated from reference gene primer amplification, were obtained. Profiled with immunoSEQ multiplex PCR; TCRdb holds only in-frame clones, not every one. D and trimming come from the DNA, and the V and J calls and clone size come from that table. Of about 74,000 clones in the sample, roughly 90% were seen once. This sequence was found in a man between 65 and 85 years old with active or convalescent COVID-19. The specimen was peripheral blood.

The CDR3 DNA reads TGTGCCAGCAGCTTGGGCCCCCTGAGAGGCTACACCTTC. It yields the protein CASSLGPLRGYTF. The gene calls are TRBV7-9 and TRBJ1-2; D not certain. The germline V gene has CDR1 SEHNR and CDR2 FQNEAQ (reference sequence). V was trimmed by 3 bases and J by 8 bases, leaving 13 bases between them. The CDR3 length is 13 residues.